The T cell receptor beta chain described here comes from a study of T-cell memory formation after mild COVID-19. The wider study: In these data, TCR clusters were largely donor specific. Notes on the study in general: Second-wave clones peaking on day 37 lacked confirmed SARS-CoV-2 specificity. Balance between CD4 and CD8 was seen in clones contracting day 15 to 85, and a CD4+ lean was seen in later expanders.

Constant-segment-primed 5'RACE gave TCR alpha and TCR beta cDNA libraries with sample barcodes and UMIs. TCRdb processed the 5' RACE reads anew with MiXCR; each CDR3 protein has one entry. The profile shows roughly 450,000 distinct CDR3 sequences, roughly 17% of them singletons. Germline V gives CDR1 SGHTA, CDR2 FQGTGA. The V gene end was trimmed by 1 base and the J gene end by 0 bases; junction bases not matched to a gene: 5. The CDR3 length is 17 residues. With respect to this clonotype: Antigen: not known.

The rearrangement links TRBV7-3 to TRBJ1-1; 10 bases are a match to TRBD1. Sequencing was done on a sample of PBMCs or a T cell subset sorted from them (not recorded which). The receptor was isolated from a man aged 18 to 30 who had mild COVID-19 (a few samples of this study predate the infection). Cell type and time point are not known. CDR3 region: CASSLKGQGMMNTEAFF. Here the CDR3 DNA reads TGTGCCAGCAGCTTAAAGGGACAGGGGATGATGAACACTGAAGCTTTCTTT.